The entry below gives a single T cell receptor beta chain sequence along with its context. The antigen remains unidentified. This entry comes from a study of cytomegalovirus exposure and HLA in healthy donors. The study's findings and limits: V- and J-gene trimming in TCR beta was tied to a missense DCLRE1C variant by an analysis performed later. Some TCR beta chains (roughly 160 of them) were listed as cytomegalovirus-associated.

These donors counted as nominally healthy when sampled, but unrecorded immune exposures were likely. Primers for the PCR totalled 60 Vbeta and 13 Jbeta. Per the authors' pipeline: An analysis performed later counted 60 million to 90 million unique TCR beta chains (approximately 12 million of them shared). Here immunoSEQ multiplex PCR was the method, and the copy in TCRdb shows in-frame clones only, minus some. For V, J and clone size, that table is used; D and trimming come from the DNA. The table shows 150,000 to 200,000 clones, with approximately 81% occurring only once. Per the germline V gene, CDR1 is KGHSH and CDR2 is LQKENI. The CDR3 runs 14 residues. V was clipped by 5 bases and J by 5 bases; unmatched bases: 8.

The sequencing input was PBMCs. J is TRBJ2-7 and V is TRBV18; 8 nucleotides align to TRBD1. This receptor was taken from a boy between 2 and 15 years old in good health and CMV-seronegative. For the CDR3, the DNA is TGTGCCAGCTCATCGATGCAGGGGGCCAACGAGCAGTACGTC. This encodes CASSSMQGANEQYV.